These 19 T cell receptor beta chains were sequenced from one sample in a study of T-cell reconstitution after alpha-beta-depleted transplantation in children. The library targeted TCRbeta and was prepared with unique molecular identifiers. TCRdb re-called the PCR reads through MiXCR, storing one row per CDR3 protein. The table shows a few hundred thousand distinct CDR3 sequences, with roughly 7.1% occurring only once. The sample consisted of PBMCs, taken before TCRalphabeta/CD19-depleted stem cell transplant. The receptors stem from a boy younger than 10 with acute lymphoblastic leukemia, due to receive a stem cell transplant.

This clonotype showed up many times. The genes are TRBV29-1 and TRBJ2-5; the D gene could be TRBD1 or TRBD2 (6 bases each). The CDR3 has 13 residues. The germline CDR1 and CDR2 sequences are SQVTM and ANQGSEA. Trimming took 4 bases from V and 1 from J, leaving 10 bases between them. The CDR3 sequence: CSVVRGRQETQYF. DNA of the CDR3: TGCAGCGTTGTTCGGGGGCGCCAAGAGACCCAGTACTTC. Complete variable domain (other parts from reference TRBV29-1 and TRBJ2-5): SAVISQKPSRDICQRGTSLTIQCQVDSQVTMMFWYRQQPGQSLTLIATANQGSEATYESGFVIDKFPISRPNLTFSTLTVSNMSPEDSSIYLCSVVRGRQETQYFGPGTRLLVL.

This clonotype has just a few counts. The J gene is TRBJ1-1, the V gene TRBV6-2 or TRBV6-3; D is undetermined. CDR3 size: 12 residues. V was cut by 0 bases and J by 7 bases, with 6 bases left in between. Germline V gene data show CDR1 as MNHEY and CDR2 as SVGEGT. CDR3 loop: CASSYSPVEAFF. The CDR3 nucleotides read TGTGCCAGCAGTTACTCGCCAGTTGAAGCTTTCTTT.

This clonotype has ten or more counts. The CDR3 region is CSVELGGYGYTF. The CDR3 DNA follows: TGCAGCGTTGAACTGGGGGGCTATGGCTACACCTTC. The chain has TRBV29-1 and TRBJ1-2; D might be TRBD1 (5 bases). This CDR3 is 12 amino acids long. Germline CDR1 SQVTM, CDR2 ANQGSEA. The germline V and J ends were trimmed by 2 bases and 4 bases, with 8 bases remaining between them.

This clonotype was recorded at least ten times. The V call is TRBV7-9, the J call TRBJ1-1, with D perhaps TRBD1 (6 bases). The CDR3 extends over 14 amino acids. The germline V gene encodes CDR1 SEHNR and CDR2 FQNEAQ (reference sequence). V lost 5 bases to trimming and J lost 11 bases, with 21 bases between them. CDR3 DNA sequence: TGTGCCAGCAGCCGGGGGCCATTCCCGGGAGAGGCTTTCTTT. This translates into CASSRGPFPGEAFF.

This clonotype showed up many times. This chain connects TRBV20-1 to TRBJ2-5; the match to TRBD2 covers 8 bases. This CDR3 is built from 15 residues. Trimming removed 5 bases from V and 2 bases from J; junction bases left unmatched: 10. Germline CDR1 and CDR2: DFQATT and SNEGSKA (reference sequence). CDR3 in amino acids: CSAQFPSGQQETQYF. CDR3 nucleotide sequence: TGCAGTGCTCAATTTCCTAGCGGGCAACAAGAGACCCAGTACTTC.

This clonotype was observed at least ten times. The CDR3 loop reads CASSFGSASTDTQYF. The DNA of the CDR3 is TGTGCCAGCAGTTTCGGCAGCGCAAGCACAGATACGCAGTATTTT. The chain is built from TRBV12-3 or TRBV12-4 and TRBJ2-3; unclear D gene. Trimming stripped 3 bases from V and 0 bases from J, with 10 bases between. This CDR3 is built from 15 residues.

This clonotype was seen a few times. The V and J genes are TRBV7-9 and TRBJ1-2, with a possible D match to TRBD1 (6 bases). The germline V and J ends were trimmed by 1 base and 2 bases, with 11 bases remaining between them. This CDR3 has 15 amino acids. Germline CDR1 is SEHNR and CDR2 is FQNEAQ (reference sequence). CDR3 coding DNA: TGTGCCAGCAGCTTAGGTCCAGGGACAAACTATGGCTACACCTTC. It yields the protein CASSLGPGTNYGYTF.

The chain recombines TRBV19 with TRBJ2-2; weak D call: TRBD1 (7 bases). The V end was cut by 4 bases, the J end by 3 bases, with 15 bases between. The CDR3 totals 16 residues. CDR1 LNHDA and CDR2 SQIVND come from the germline V gene (reference sequence). In DNA form, the CDR3 reads TGTGCCAGTAGTACCCGGAGGGGACAGTACACCGGGGAGCTGTTTTTT. It is translated as CASSTRRGQYTGELFF.

This clonotype was recorded many times. This chain links TRBV12-3 or TRBV12-4 with TRBJ2-1, with TRBD1 matching over 7 bases. This CDR3 has 13 amino acids. The trim removed 4 bases at V and 9 bases at J, leaving 6 bases unmatched. CDR3 nucleotides: TGTGCCAGCAGTTCGACAGGGCTATTTGAGCAGTTCTTC. The encoded protein is CASSSTGLFEQFF.

Ten or more counts support this clonotype. V is TRBV12-3 or TRBV12-4 and J is TRBJ2-7; TRBD2 matches at 9 bases. V lost 6 bases to trimming and J lost 0 bases; unmatched junction nucleotides: 3. The CDR3 spans 14 residues. The CDR3 DNA reads TGTGCCAGCAGAGATAGCGGGAGCTCCTACGAGCAGTACTTC. Translated: CASRDSGSSYEQYF.

Many counts were recorded for this clonotype. V is TRBV14 and J is TRBJ1-1; no reliable D call. V lost 4 bases and J 1 base, leaving 13 bases between the germline ends. CDR3 size: 15 residues. Germline CDR1 and CDR2: SGHDN and FVKESK. The DNA for the CDR3 is TGTGCCAGCAGCCTTCCTTCTGCGAGGAACACTGAAGCTTTCTTT. This translates into CASSLPSARNTEAFF.

This clonotype was seen repeatedly, ten times or more. The J gene is TRBJ2-5, the V gene TRBV28, with TRBD2 as a possible D gene (7 bases). Germline CDR1 is MDHEN and CDR2 is SYDVKM. V dropped 10 bases and J dropped 1 base, with 16 bases sitting between them. The CDR3 extends over 14 amino acids. The CDR3 DNA sequence: TGTGCCACCCGTCGCGGGGGCAGCCAAGAGACCCAGTACTTC. It specifies CATRRGGSQETQYF.

This clonotype was detected many times. The chain recombines TRBV20-1 with TRBJ2-5, with D perhaps matching TRBD1 (5 bases). Germline assignment: CDR1 DFQATT and CDR2 SNEGSKA (reference sequence). The V and J ends lost 3 bases and 3 bases respectively, with 11 bases between them. The CDR3 totals 13 residues. The CDR3 loop is CSARGQNKETQYF. The CDR3 DNA is TGCAGTGCTAGGGGGCAGAACAAAGAGACCCAGTACTTC.

This clonotype was detected ten times or more. CDR3 nucleotide sequence: TGCAGTGCTACGGGGCTGACCTACAATGAGCAGTTCTTC. It yields the protein CSATGLTYNEQFF. The chain uses TRBV20-1 and TRBJ2-1; D might be TRBD1 or TRBD2, each matching 5 bases. The CDR3 has 13 residues. Trimming pared 4 bases from V and 2 bases from J, leaving 9 bases between. Germline values: CDR1 DFQATT, CDR2 SNEGSKA (reference sequence).

This clonotype was seen ten or more times. The chain joins TRBV5-4 to TRBJ1-1, with TRBD1 matching 7 bases. The V gene's germline CDR1 is SGHNT and CDR2 YYREEE (reference sequence). Germline trimming cut 4 bases from V and 5 bases from J; bases unmatched to any gene: 11. The length of the CDR3 is 15 residues. The CDR3 here is CASSPSQGRGTEAFF. In nucleotides, the CDR3 is TGTGCCAGCAGCCCATCACAGGGGAGGGGGACTGAAGCTTTCTTT.

Only a few counts were recorded for this clonotype. The chain carries TRBV5-1 and TRBJ1-2; D gene unclear. Trimming removed 6 bases at V and 3 bases at J, with 6 bases between. The CDR3 spans 11 residues. Germline V gene sequence: CDR1 SGHRS, CDR2 YFSETQ. CDR3 protein: CASNGDYGYTF. CDR3 nucleotide sequence: TGCGCCAGCAACGGAGACTATGGCTACACCTTC.

J is TRBJ1-5 and V is TRBV28; 7 bases fit TRBD1. Looked up from germline, CDR1 is MDHEN and CDR2 is SYDVKM. CDR3 length: 17 amino acids. After removal of 8 bases from V and 7 bases from J, the junction contained 20 bases not matched to a gene. The CDR3 coding sequence is TGTGCCAGCTTTCCGGGCGGGTCGCACAGGGGTGGACAGCCCCAGCATTTT. Protein product: CASFPGGSHRGGQPQHF.

This clonotype was seen many times. The rearrangement links TRBV24-1 to TRBJ2-1; 11 bases line up with TRBD2. Germline trimming cut 5 bases from V and 3 bases from J; bases unmatched to any gene: 8. From germline, CDR1 is KGHDR and CDR2 SFDVKD. The CDR3 runs to 17 residues. The CDR3 loop is CATSVSSGLADYNEQFF. Here the CDR3 DNA reads TGTGCCACCAGTGTCTCCTCGGGACTAGCGGACTACAATGAGCAGTTCTTC.

This clonotype was detected ten times or more. The CDR3 loop is CASSLAYQDTQYF. For the CDR3, the DNA is TGTGCCAGCAGCTTAGCGTATCAAGATACGCAGTATTTT. The chain recombines TRBV7-9 with TRBJ2-3, with D unresolved. Germline-derived CDR1 and CDR2 are SEHNR and FQNEAQ (reference sequence). Trimming left V 0 bases short and J 5 bases short, with 6 bases between. This CDR3 is 13 amino acids long.